The clone carrying this TCR beta chain was seen at least ten times. The sample is drawn from a study of T cells in Graves' hyperthyroidism and ophthalmopathy. The TCR beta CDR3 regions underwent amplification using RNA transcripts as the source. The HTBI primer set drove a first-round RT-PCR of the TCR CDR3. TCRdb re-called the multiplex PCR reads through MiXCR, storing one row per CDR3 protein. Of about 280,000 distinct CDR3 sequences in the sample, 25% to 30% were seen once. The clonotype originates from a man aged 40-49 years with Graves' hyperthyroidism that later progressed to Graves' ophthalmopathy. What was sequenced was blood.

The CDR3 region has the DNA TGTGCCATCGGCCGCATTAGGGGCTTACAAGAGACCCAGTACTTC. It codes for CAIGRIRGLQETQYF. V and J are TRBV10-3 and TRBJ2-5, with D maybe TRBD1 (5 bases). V was clipped by 8 bases and J by 2 bases, with 18 bases between them. Looked up from germline, CDR1 is ENHRY and CDR2 is SYGVKD. The CDR3 runs to 15 residues.